The text below deals with one T cell receptor (beta chain). Its antigen remains unidentified. Base qualities are not provided; no much larger clone lies one nucleotide away. The entry originates in a study of cytomegalovirus exposure and HLA in healthy donors (dated by TCRdb to 2015 to 2018). Broadly, across the study: In an earlier analysis of 587 of the donors, 276 Gb of sequence data and 90 million to 130 million unique TCR beta sequences from roughly 200 million T cells were reported. About 310 gigabases of sequencing data and tens of millions of unique TCR sequences were included in an early release covering 550 to 800 HLA-typed donors. Of the approximately 370 genotyped donors, 81% were placed in the genetic ancestry cluster associated with self-reported Caucasian donors. The aim of the study was to test whether cataloging public T cell receptors could identify signatures of past pathogen exposure. The study profiled the T cell repertoires of about 640 subjects by immunosequencing and related them to cytomegalovirus serostatus. Besides the first cohort of more than 650 subjects, a separate validation cohort made up of 120 different subjects was used. To predict cytomegalovirus infection status, the study combined high-throughput TCR immunosequencing, statistical association of individual TCRs with disease status, and machine learning. In a later analysis, previously published TCR beta repertoires from 500 to 750 donors were re-analyzed and high-resolution HLA genotyping was added so that TCR occurrence patterns could be studied. In the later analysis, no new phenotypic data were used to find candidate immune exposures; instead, reliance was placed on TCR beta sequences and their occurrence across donors. In an earlier analysis of 587 of the donors, high-throughput TCR beta sequencing was used to judge whether each TCR beta V gene segment behaved as functional or pseudogenic. Donor age, sex, ethnicity and CMV serostatus were collected together with the repertoire data. A later genetic analysis took genome-wide SNP genotypes for about three fifths of the roughly 670 donors and used that subset as a discovery cohort. All discovery cohort repertoires had been generated on a single sequencing platform. Class I and class II HLA loci were covered by the typing at four-digit resolution. Typing coverage differed by locus: A, B, C, DRB1 and DQB1 were typed in roughly 620-640 donors, DQA1 in about 500, DPA1 in some 570, and DPB1 in 400 to 480. Roughly five DR-DQ haplotypes were treated as single units for association and clustering because of strong linkage in the cohort. Across around 400 genotyped donors of the cohort, an average of about 220,000 unique TCR beta nucleotide sequences per donor were sequenced, and roughly 18% of those sequences were non-productive. General study outcomes and caveats: When HLA alleles, especially DR and DQ, strongly co-occurred, TCR associations were difficult to assign to individual alleles. An earlier analysis of several hundred of the donors showed that most TCR beta V segments appeared in productive rearrangements either about 87% or about 30% of the time, which broadly matched IMGT annotations. A further reported finding was that TCR beta sequences accurately predicted the HLA-A and HLA-B alleles for most subjects in the first cohort. The 87-base-pair reads could not distinguish some IMGT-functional V segments, including TRBV6-2 and TRBV6-3, so those segments were excluded. In a later analysis, the rate of TCR association differed among HLA loci, with DRB1 alleles having the most associated TCRs and HLA-C alleles having the fewest. In both the original and validation cohorts, the classifier was reported to diagnose cytomegalovirus status with high specificity and sensitivity. The study listed 150 to 200 TCR beta chains as associated with cytomegalovirus. Specific HLA alleles were associated with 15,000 to 20,000 TCR beta sequences at a false discovery rate of 0.05 in a later analysis. The authors suggested that the approach could potentially be generalized to other disease states and immunological phenotypes. In vitro tests confirmed that a few of the cytomegalovirus-associated TCR beta chains recognize cytomegalovirus antigens. Linkage disequilibrium might explain the correlated functional status among segregating V segments, but an unknown experimental factor could not be excluded. Compared with the approximately 700-donor mean, donors in an Asian-associated ancestry cluster had fewer N-insertions in productive TCRs, according to a later genetic analysis. A later analysis reported that several top co-occurrence clusters appeared linked to parvovirus B19, influenza, CMV and Epstein-Barr virus. A group of highly shared sequence variants was considered likely to be a technical artifact of the sequencing pipeline. A later analysis found that most CMV-associated TCR beta chains appeared HLA-restricted, with HLA associations seemingly driven largely by CMV exposure. For the cohort, immune exposure information was limited to CMV serostatus. In a later analysis, HLA-associated TCR beta chains showed more clonal expansion and lower generation probabilities than non-associated chains that were equally common. Fewer than 20 rarely observed V segments, including chromosome 9 orphons, were excluded from the earlier analysis of approximately 500 of the donors because counts were too low. Sequencing depth was assumed to be roughly uniform across donors in the presence/absence analyses, though that assumption may not hold. A later genetic analysis associated a missense DCLRE1C variant with V-gene and J-gene trimming of TCR beta chains, and an independent cohort replicated the association. Because some donors lacked HLA typing at each locus, the association tests relied only on the typed subset. Only TCR beta chains were sequenced in this cohort, and the absence of alpha or paired-chain data limited detectable features. Across donors, most TCR sequences were observed very rarely, whereas some public TCRs were present in many individuals.

The library was built by means of the immunoSEQ multiplex PCR assay. A mixture of 60 forward primers for TCR Vbeta segments and 13 reverse primers for TCR Jbeta segments was used in the multiplex PCR. The CDR3 region of rearranged TCR beta genes was amplified from genomic DNA by a multiplex PCR assay. Amplified TCR beta libraries were sequenced as 87-base-pair reads on the Illumina HiSeq System. The original methods were these. A later analysis counted about 80 million unique TCR beta chains across the 500 to 850 repertoires, and some 11 million of these chains were shared by at least two donors. A nearest-neighbor algorithm error-corrected the raw reads and collapsed the reads into unique sequences, merging closely related sequences to remove PCR and sequencing errors. Alignment of CDR3 sequences to IMGT reference sequences was used to assign V, D and J gene segments. For a sequence to be retained, a match of at least six nucleotides was required to both a V gene segment and a J gene segment. Rearrangements were called productive when the CDR3 lacked stop codons and stayed in frame with V and J; all others were non-productive. Following IMGT convention, CDR3 was defined as the stretch from the second conserved V-encoded cysteine to the conserved J-encoded phenylalanine. The earlier analysis of some 580 of the donors excluded any sequence lacking an unambiguous match to a single V gene segment. An earlier analysis of several hundred of the donors classified V segments as functional when productive rearrangements were above 56.7% and as segregating when the standard deviation between donors was above 5%. A statistical classification framework was built for diagnosing cytomegalovirus status from the catalog of TCR beta chain sequences. V and J gene assignment, in a later analysis, came from comparing TCR nucleotide sequences with IMGT/GENE-DB human TR gene sequences. Using the TCRdist pipeline, a later analysis assigned CDR3 sequences along with most-parsimonious VDJ recombination scenarios. In a later analysis, each TCR beta chain was defined by its CDR3 amino acid sequence together with its V-gene family, and reads lacking a unique V-gene family were excluded. A later analysis removed 550 to 700 highly shared, low-generation-probability nucleotide sequences to deal with suspected cross-contamination and a sequencing artifact. In a later analysis, a clonal expansion index was calculated for each public chain from normalized within-repertoire ranks of inferred template counts. A later analysis computed generation probabilities with a VDJ recombination model fitted to out-of-frame rearrangements, and checked the results against IGoR. In a later analysis, TCR-TCR, TCR-HLA and TCR-CMV co-occurrence was scored with hypergeometric tests, and a repertoire-size bias correction was applied to TCR pairs. To estimate false discovery rates, a later analysis permuted the HLA or CMV assignments 20 times. In a later analysis, co-occurring TCRs were grouped with DBSCAN, and TCRdist sequence similarity was added when clustering was performed within HLA-allele-positive subsets. Repertoires with fewer than 30,000 or more than 120,000 public chains were left out of co-occurrence clustering, as were a handful of repertoires with anomalous nucleotide sharing. In TCRdb, the immuneACCESS table is reduced to in-frame sequences with V and J assigned. These tables do not hold every clone; where another copy was compared, an unresolved V gene accounts for under half, and the others remain unexplained. The DNA was the basis for D and trimming; V, J and clone size are from that table. The sample table lists 210,000 or so clones, 65% to 80% of them with a count of one. The leading ten clones occupy 0.2% to 0.25% of the sample.

V loses 7 bases, J loses 5 bases, and the germline ends lie 16 bases apart. The germline V gene (reference sequence) provides CDR1 GTSNPN and CDR2 SVGIG. Its CDR3 holds 13 amino acids, cysteine through phenylalanine. Only CDR3 DNA is held: 39 bases, read in frame from base 1. The cohort was made up of approximately 670 healthy bone marrow donors. At the time of sampling, all cohort members were nominally healthy, though unrecorded immune exposures were likely present. The donor was CMV seronegative and belonged to the group of approximately 320 seronegative cohort members. A peripheral blood sample was collected from each donor, and TCR beta sequencing was performed on peripheral blood mononuclear cells. Genomic DNA was extracted from the blood cell samples with the Qiagen DNeasy Blood Extraction Kit.

Sequencing used PBMCs. The V and J segments used are TRBV30 and TRBJ2-3; the best D guess is TRBD1, with 6 bases matching. This clonotype originated in a girl aged 2 to 9 in good health and CMV-seronegative. The DNA reads as follows: TGTGCCTTCTCACAGGGAATTGGAGATACGCAGTATTTT. Protein translation: CAFSQGIGDTQYF.